The 2 T cell receptor beta chains below all came from one sample that was sequenced in a study of blood T cell repertoires in COVID-19. The assay was immunoSEQ multiplex PCR, and TCRdb's table has in-frame clones only and misses some. The table shows about 74,000 clones, with about 92% occurring only once. The specimen was peripheral blood. The source of these receptors is a man in his forties or fifties with acute or convalescent COVID-19.

The rearrangement joins TRBV9 to TRBJ1-4; D is possibly TRBD1 (5 bases). The length of the CDR3 is 15 residues. Looked up from germline, CDR1 is SGDLS and CDR2 is YYNGEE. The V gene lost 0 bases and the J gene lost 8 bases, with 14 bases spanning the gap. The CDR3 DNA reads TGTGCCAGCAGCGTAGCGGCAGGGTTTTCGGAAAAACTGTTTTTT. Translation: CASSVAAGFSEKLFF.

The chain couples TRBV28 to TRBJ2-1; D is possibly TRBD2 (6 bases). This CDR3 spans 15 amino acids. Deletions cut 2 bases from V and 0 bases from J, with 8 bases between. CDR1 is MDHEN and CDR2 is SYDVKM in the germline V gene. The CDR3 region has the DNA TGTGCCAGCAGTTTAGGGGGGAACTCCTACAATGAGCAGTTCTTC. It encodes CASSLGGNSYNEQFF. The variable domain in full, completed from reference TRBV28 and TRBJ2-1, reads DVKVTQSSRYLVKRTGEKVFLECVQDMDHENMFWYRQDPGLGLRLIYFSYDVKMKEKGDIPEGYSVSREKKERFSLILESASTNQTSMYLCASSLGGNSYNEQFFGPGTRLTVL.